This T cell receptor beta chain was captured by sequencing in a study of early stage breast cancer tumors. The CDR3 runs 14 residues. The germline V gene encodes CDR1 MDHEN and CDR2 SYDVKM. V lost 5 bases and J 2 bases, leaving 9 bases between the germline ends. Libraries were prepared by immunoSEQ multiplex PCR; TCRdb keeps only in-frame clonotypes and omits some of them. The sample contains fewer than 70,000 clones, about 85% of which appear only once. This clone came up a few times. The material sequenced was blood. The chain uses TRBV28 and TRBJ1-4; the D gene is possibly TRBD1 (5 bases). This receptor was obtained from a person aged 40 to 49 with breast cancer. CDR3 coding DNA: TGTGCCAGCAGTGAAGGGGACACTAATGAAAAACTGTTTTTT. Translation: CASSEGDTNEKLFF.